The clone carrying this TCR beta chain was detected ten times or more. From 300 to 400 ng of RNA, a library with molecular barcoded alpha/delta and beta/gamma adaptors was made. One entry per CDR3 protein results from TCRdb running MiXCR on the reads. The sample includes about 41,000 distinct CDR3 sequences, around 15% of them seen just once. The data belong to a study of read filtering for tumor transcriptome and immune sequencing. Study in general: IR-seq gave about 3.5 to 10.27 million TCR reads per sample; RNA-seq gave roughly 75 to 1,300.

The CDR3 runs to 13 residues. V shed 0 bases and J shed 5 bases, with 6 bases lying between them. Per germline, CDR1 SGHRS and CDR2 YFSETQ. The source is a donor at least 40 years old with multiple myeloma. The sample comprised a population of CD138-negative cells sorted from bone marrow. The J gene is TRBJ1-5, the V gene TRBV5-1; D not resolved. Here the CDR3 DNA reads TGCGCCAGCAGCTTGGGACCAGATCAGCCCCAGCATTTT. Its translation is CASSLGPDQPQHF.